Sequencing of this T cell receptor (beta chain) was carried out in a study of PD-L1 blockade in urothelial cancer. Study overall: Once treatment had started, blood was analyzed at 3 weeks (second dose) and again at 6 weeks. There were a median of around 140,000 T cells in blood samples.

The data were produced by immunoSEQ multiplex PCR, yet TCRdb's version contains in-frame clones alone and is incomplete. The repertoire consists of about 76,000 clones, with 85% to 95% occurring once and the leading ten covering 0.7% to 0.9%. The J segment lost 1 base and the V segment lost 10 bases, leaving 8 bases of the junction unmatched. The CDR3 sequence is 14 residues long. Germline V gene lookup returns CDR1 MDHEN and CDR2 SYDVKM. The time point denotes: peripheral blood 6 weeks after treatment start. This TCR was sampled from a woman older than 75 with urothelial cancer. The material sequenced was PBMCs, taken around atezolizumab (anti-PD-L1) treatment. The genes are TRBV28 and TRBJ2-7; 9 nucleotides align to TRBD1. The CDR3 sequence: CAIVPGQGSYEQYF. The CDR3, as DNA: TGTGCCATCGTACCGGGACAGGGATCCTACGAGCAGTACTTC.